The rows below give T cell receptor beta chains drawn from one sample of a study of blood T cell repertoires in COVID-19. Assay: immunoSEQ multiplex PCR; the TCRdb copy retains only in-frame clones and omits some. The sample records around 180,000 clones, about four fifths being singletons. The specimen was peripheral blood. The receptors stem from a woman of 80 years or more with COVID-19, enrolled during active disease. Each CDR3 is given with its conserved first and last residue. A D gene is named only where the DNA matches it firmly. The size of a clone is reported for some rows only, either as once, few or many, or as a class for expanded clones.

clone_size d_call j_call v_call cdr3_nt cdr3_aa
- - TRBJ2-1 TRBV27 TGTGCCAGCAGGCCCCTGCCTAGGAACCACAATGAGCAGTTCTTC CASRPLPRNHNEQFF
- TRBD2 TRBJ2-5 TRBV19 TGTGCCAGTAGTAAATGGGGTAGCGGGGGGGCGCAAGAGACCCAGTACTTC CASSKWGSGGAQETQYF
- - TRBJ2-5 TRBV29-1 TGCAGCGTTAGTCCGCGGATACCTCAAGAGACCCAGTACTTC CSVSPRIPQETQYF
few TRBD1 TRBJ1-3 TRBV28 TGTGCCAGCAGTTCCCCCGGGACAGGGAGAAACACCATATATTTT CASSSPGTGRNTIYF
once - TRBJ1-5 TRBV20-1 TGCAGTGCTAGTGAGGGAGATCAGCCCCAGCATTTT CSASEGDQPQHF
- - TRBJ2-7 TRBV7-8 TGTGCCAGCAGCTTAGATATCGCAGCCTACGAGCAGTACTTC CASSLDIAAYEQYF
- TRBD1 TRBJ1-2 TRBV13 TGTGCCAGCAGCCGGACAGGGGGCTATGGCTACACCTTC CASSRTGGYGYTF
- TRBD2 TRBJ2-7 TRBV5-6 TGTGCCAGCAGCTCATTAAATAGCGGGATTTTCTACGAGCAGTACTTC CASSSLNSGIFYEQYF
- - TRBJ2-5 TRBV6-5 TGTGCCAGCAGTTACAGGGGGATCCAAGAGACCCAGTACTTC CASSYRGIQETQYF
few - TRBJ2-1 TRBV6-2/TRBV6-3 TGTGCCAGCAGTTACTCGCTTCGGCGTCGGCGGGGGCCCAATGAGCAGTTCTTC CASSYSLRRRRGPNEQFF
- - TRBJ2-3 TRBV12-3/TRBV12-4 TGTGCCAGCAGCCGGTACGCCACAGATACGCAGTATTTT CASSRYATDTQYF
few - TRBJ1-1 TRBV7-2 TGTGCCAGCAGCTTAGCATGGGGCGGCAGGGTGAACACTGAAGCTTTCTTT CASSLAWGGRVNTEAFF
few TRBD1 TRBJ2-1 TRBV3-1/TRBV3-2 TGTGCCAGCAGTTTAACCGGGACAGGCTACAATGAGCAGTTCTTC CASSLTGTGYNEQFF
few - TRBJ2-5 TRBV5-4 TGTGCCAGCAGCTTACGTGGGGGGGCCCGCGAGACCCAGTACTTC CASSLRGGARETQYF
- - TRBJ2-5 TRBV2 TGTGCCAGCAGTCCCAACAGGGGGGGAGAGACCCAGTACTTC CASSPNRGGETQYF
- TRBD2 TRBJ2-3 TRBV7-2 TGTGCCAGCAGCCAAAATAGCGGGGGGGCGACAGATACGCAGTATTTT CASSQNSGGATDTQYF
- - TRBJ1-1 TRBV6-2/TRBV6-3 TGTGCCAGCAGTATGGGGGGGCGGATTATGAACACTGAAGCTTTCTTT CASSMGGRIMNTEAFF
once - TRBJ2-5 TRBV27 TGTGCCAGCAGTTTTCGGCACAGGGTGGGTCCGGAGACCCAGTACTTC CASSFRHRVGPETQYF
- TRBD1 TRBJ2-1 TRBV5-1 TGCGCCAGCAGCTCGGGACAGGGGAGCTATGAGCAGTTCTTC CASSSGQGSYEQFF
- TRBD2 TRBJ2-2 TRBV7-9 TGTGCCAGCAGCTTAGCTGGGACTAACCCGACCGGGGAGCTGTTTTTT CASSLAGTNPTGELFF
once - TRBJ2-7 TRBV28 TGTGCCAGCAGTCCCTGGACTGTCCCCTCCTACGAGCAGTACTTC CASSPWTVPSYEQYF
- - TRBJ2-1 TRBV5-4 TGTGCCAGCAGCCCGCGGACTGAAGAGCAGTTCTTC CASSPRTEEQFF
- TRBD2 TRBJ2-1 TRBV7-9 TGTGCCAGCAGCTTAGGGACTAGCGGCTACAATGAGCAGTTCTTC CASSLGTSGYNEQFF
- - TRBJ2-5 TRBV27 TGTGCCAGCAGTTTAGGCCACATTGAGACCCAGTACTTC CASSLGHIETQYF
few - TRBJ2-1 TRBV21-1 TGTGCCAGCAGCAAATACCCGGTCGGGTCCTACAATGAGCAGTTCTTC CASSKYPVGSYNEQFF
- - TRBJ2-2 TRBV28 TGTGCCAGCAGCATGTGGGGCGTGAAAACCGGGGAGCTGTTTTTT CASSMWGVKTGELFF
- - TRBJ1-4 TRBV5-1 TGCGCCAGCAGCTACAAAGGGGTGGAGAATGAAAAACTGTTTTTT CASSYKGVENEKLFF
- TRBD1 TRBJ1-1 TRBV7-2 TGTGCCAGCAGCCTGGGGGCAGGGGGCACTGAAGCTTTCTTT CASSLGAGGTEAFF
once - TRBJ2-5 TRBV7-9 TGTGCCAGCAGCGACCGGGACAAAGAGACCCAGTACTTC CASSDRDKETQYF
- - TRBJ2-5 TRBV11-3 TGTGCCAGCAGCCCCCGACAGAGGGAGACCCAGTACTTC CASSPRQRETQYF
- - TRBJ1-5 TRBV6-5 TGTGCCAGCAGTTACGACAGTAATCAGCCCCAGCATTTT CASSYDSNQPQHF
- TRBD1 TRBJ2-7 TRBV6-5 TGTGCCAGCGACAGGGGGCCCTACGAGCAGTACTTC CASDRGPYEQYF
- TRBD1 TRBJ1-5 TRBV28 TGTGCCAGCAGTACCTGGGGGGACCGGACAGGGAACAATCAGCCCCAGCATTTT CASSTWGDRTGNNQPQHF
- - TRBJ1-4 TRBV4-1 TGCGCCAGCAGCCACGGGGATTACGATGAAAAACTGTTTTTT CASSHGDYDEKLFF
- - TRBJ1-4 TRBV10-3 TGTGCCATCAGCGCGTCGAGGAATGAAAAACTGTTTTTT CAISASRNEKLFF
- - TRBJ2-2 TRBV19 TGTGCCAGTAGACCCTTGGCGGCCGGGGAGCTGTTTTTT CASRPLAAGELFF
- - TRBJ1-2 TRBV7-2 TGTGCCAGCAGCCCTCGGGGAGCTAACTATGGCTACACCTTC CASSPRGANYGYTF
- - TRBJ1-1 TRBV5-4 TGTGCCAGCAGCCAGCCGGGACACGGACTCGAAGCTTTCTTT CASSQPGHGLEAFF